Shown below are 4 T cell receptor beta chains from a single sample sequenced in a study of regulatory T cells in long-lasting Graves disease. CDR3 regions were amplified by Arm-PCR using iRepertoire HTBI primers to build TCR beta libraries. TCRdb re-called the multiplex PCR reads with MiXCR, one entry per CDR3 protein. The repertoire holds 300,000 to 400,000 distinct CDR3 sequences, 15% to 18% seen once, with roughly 20% in the top ten. The time point is: newly diagnosed GD, antithyroid drugs for less than 3 months. PBMC-derived RNA was used for the TCR library. Sequencing was performed on peripheral blood mononuclear cells (PBMCs), taken at new diagnosis, from a patient treated with antithyroid drugs. These receptors were obtained from a female donor with Graves disease.

This clonotype has a handful of counts. The V call is TRBV27, the J call TRBJ1-2; no firm D call. The CDR3 contains 13 residues. CDR1 MNHEY and CDR2 SMNVEV come from the germline V gene (reference sequence). V dropped 5 bases and J dropped 5 bases, with 12 bases sitting between them. The CDR3: CASSVHSLYGYTF. As DNA, the CDR3 is TGTGCCAGCAGTGTACACTCATTATATGGCTACACCTTC.

This clonotype was seen a few times. The rearrangement links TRBV20-1 to TRBJ2-1; 16 nucleotides align to TRBD2. The CDR3 consists of 20 residues. V was clipped by 4 bases and J by 6 bases; unmatched bases: 18. CDR1 and CDR2 from the germline V gene are DFQATT and SNEGSKA (reference sequence). CDR3 residues: CSATTPPGLAGGFTLNEQFF. In DNA, the CDR3 is TGCAGTGCTACAACTCCCCCGGGACTAGCGGGAGGGTTCACCCTCAATGAGCAGTTCTTC.

This clonotype has just a few counts. The J gene is TRBJ2-7, the V gene TRBV19; the match to TRBD2 covers 15 bases. Germline values: CDR1 LNHDA, CDR2 SQIVND (reference sequence). CDR3 length equals 15 residues. V lost 5 bases, J lost 6 bases, and 5 bases stayed unmatched. CDR3 coding DNA: TGTGCCAGTAGTCCCGGGACTAGCGGGAGGATCGAGCAGTACTTC. It is translated as CASSPGTSGRIEQYF.

This clonotype appeared a single time. The CDR3 reads CASSASRPDEQGIGYTF. For the CDR3, the DNA is TGTGCCAGCAGCGCCTCCCGCCCGGATGAACAGGGGATTGGCTACACCTTC. The rearrangement joins TRBV9 to TRBJ1-2; TRBD1 agrees at 7 bases. Trimming took 3 bases from V and 7 from J; bases not matched to a gene: 18. Germline V lookup: CDR1 SGDLS, CDR2 YYNGEE. This CDR3 comprises 17 residues.